One sample yielded the 21 T cell receptor beta chains listed below, sequenced in a study of blood T cell repertoires in COVID-19. Here immunoSEQ multiplex PCR was the method, and the copy in TCRdb shows in-frame clones only, minus some. The sample consists of roughly 120,000 clones, approximately 86% of them appearing once. The sequenced sample consisted of peripheral blood. The receptors here all came from a woman aged 45-59 years with active or convalescent COVID-19.

The V call is TRBV11-2, the J call TRBJ2-5; D might be TRBD2 (6 bases). From germline, CDR1 is SGHAT and CDR2 FQNNGV. V shed 2 bases and J shed 3 bases, with 13 bases lying between them. This CDR3 contains 15 residues. The chain's CDR3 is CASSLRVSGEETQYF. The CDR3 DNA reads TGTGCCAGCAGCTTAAGAGTTAGCGGCGAAGAGACCCAGTACTTC.

The J gene is TRBJ1-3, the V gene TRBV7-2; tentative D call: TRBD1 (5 bases). This CDR3 spans 15 amino acids. V lost 6 bases, J lost 0 bases, and 12 bases lay in between. CDR1 is SGHTA, CDR2 FQGNSA, per germline. CDR3 loop: CASRWGKDSGNTIYF. The CDR3 DNA reads TGTGCCAGCAGGTGGGGCAAGGACTCTGGAAACACCATATATTTT. Full variable domain (missing parts from reference TRBV7-2 and TRBJ1-3): GAGVSQSPSNKVTEKGKDVELRCDPISGHTALYWYRQSLGQGLEFLIYFQGNSAPDKSGLPSDRFSAERTGGSVSTLTIQRTQQEDSAVYLCASRWGKDSGNTIYFGEGSWLTVV.

This chain uses TRBV9 with TRBJ1-1; 9 bases are shared with TRBD1. Trimming cost V 0 bases and J 1 base; bases outside gene matches: 10. Germline loops: CDR1 SGDLS, CDR2 YYNGEE. The CDR3 is 18 amino acids. The chain's CDR3 is CASSVGGTGSFSNTEAFF. CDR3 bases: TGTGCCAGCAGCGTAGGGGGGACAGGGAGTTTTTCGAACACTGAAGCTTTCTTT.

The V call is TRBV7-2, the J call TRBJ2-1; possibly TRBD2 for D (6 bases). CDR3 length equals 16 residues. CDR1 is SGHTA and CDR2 is FQGNSA in the germline V gene. Trimming pared 6 bases from V and 10 bases from J, leaving 25 bases between. This CDR3 is CASSPTWLAPRREQFF. The CDR3 nucleotides read TGTGCCAGCAGTCCTACCTGGCTAGCGCCTCGTAGAGAGCAGTTCTTC.

This chain connects TRBV9 to TRBJ2-2, with TRBD2 as a possible D gene (5 bases). The germline V and J ends were trimmed by 2 bases and 2 bases, with 16 bases remaining between them. Germline assignment: CDR1 SGDLS and CDR2 YYNGEE. The CDR3 runs 17 residues. CDR3 sequence (DNA): TGTGCCAGCAGCGTGTCGGCAGCGGCGGCTAACACCGGGGAGCTGTTTTTT. Protein sequence: CASSVSAAAANTGELFF. Full variable domain (remainder filled in from reference TRBV9 and TRBJ2-2): DSGVTQTPKHLITATGQRVTLRCSPRSGDLSVYWYQQSLDQGLQFLIQYYNGEERAKGNILERFSAQQFPDLHSELNLSSLELGDSALYFCASSVSAAAANTGELFFGEGSRLTVL.

The genes are TRBV3-1 (or the pseudogene TRBV3-2) and TRBJ1-6; possible D gene TRBD1, 5 bases. With 1 base removed from V and 6 bases from J, the gap between germline ends came to 10 bases. The CDR3 runs 15 residues. Germline V gene lookup returns CDR1 LGHDT and CDR2 YNNKEL (reference sequence). CDR3 DNA sequence: TGTGCCAGCAGCCAAGGACGACAGATTAATTCACCCCTCCACTTT. This translates into CASSQGRQINSPLHF.

V gene TRBV6-5 combines with J gene TRBJ2-1, with TRBD2 matching 13 bases. After removal of 5 bases from V and 13 bases from J, the junction contained 5 bases not matched to a gene. CDR1 is MNHEY and CDR2 is SVGAGI in the germline V gene. CDR3 length equals 13 residues. The CDR3: CASSRTSGRDQFF. CDR3 nucleotides: TGTGCCAGCAGTAGGACTAGCGGGAGAGATCAGTTCTTC.

This sequence joins TRBV12-3 or TRBV12-4 and TRBJ1-1; no firm D call. This CDR3 has 13 residues. V lost 5 bases, J lost 3 bases, and 10 bases lay in between. CDR3 amino acids: CASSPRRDTEAFF. For the CDR3, the DNA is TGTGCCAGCAGTCCCAGGCGCGACACTGAAGCTTTCTTT.

The V gene is TRBV24-1, the J gene TRBJ2-7; 7 positions match TRBD1. V was clipped by 9 bases and J by 5 bases; unmatched bases: 9. CDR1 KGHDR and CDR2 SFDVKD come from the germline V gene. CDR3 size: 13 residues. The CDR3 bases are TGTGCCACCGGTCAGACAGGGTTAAACGAGCAGTACTTC. Protein sequence: CATGQTGLNEQYF.

The V gene is TRBV11-3, the J gene TRBJ2-1; D is uncertain. V lost 5 bases, J lost 0 bases, and 8 bases lay in between. CDR3 length: 14 residues. CDR1 is SGHNT, CDR2 YENEEA, per germline. The CDR3 DNA follows: TGTGCCAGCAGCAACCAGTACTCCTACAATGAGCAGTTCTTC. Its protein is CASSNQYSYNEQFF.

This clone was counted between two and nine times. This CDR3 is CASSVDLAGGSNTGELFF. The CDR3 nucleotides are TGTGCCAGCAGCGTAGATCTAGCGGGAGGGTCTAACACCGGGGAGCTGTTTTTT. The chain has TRBV9 and TRBJ2-2, with 12 bases aligning to TRBD2. CDR1 and CDR2 from the germline V gene are SGDLS and YYNGEE. V gave up 0 bases and J gave up 2 bases; unmatched junction bases: 5. The CDR3 is 18 residues long.

This chain joins TRBV5-4 and TRBJ2-1; 7 bases are shared with TRBD1. The germline gives CDR1 SGHNT, CDR2 YYREEE (reference sequence). There are 14 residues in the CDR3. With V trimmed by 4 bases and J by 9 bases, 10 bases remained unmatched. The CDR3 sequence is CASSRREGAVEQFF. The CDR3 bases are TGTGCCAGCAGCCGCCGAGAGGGGGCGGTTGAGCAGTTCTTC.

The chain joins TRBV3-1 (or the pseudogene TRBV3-2) to TRBJ2-7, with TRBD1 matching 7 bases. The length of the CDR3 is 15 residues. V shed 6 bases, J shed 3 bases, and the junction held 11 bases outside the gene matches. Germline loops: CDR1 LGHDT, CDR2 YNNKEL (reference sequence). CDR3 loop: CASRGKGAAIYEQYF. CDR3 coding DNA: TGTGCCAGCAGGGGAAAGGGGGCTGCTATCTACGAGCAGTACTTC.

The J gene is TRBJ1-2, the V gene TRBV27, with 7 bases lining up with TRBD1. With V trimmed by 1 base and J by 8 bases, 10 bases remained unmatched. Germline lookup yields CDR1 MNHEY and CDR2 SMNVEV (reference sequence). This CDR3 has 15 residues. For the CDR3, the DNA is TGTGCCAGCAGTTTATTGGGAACAGGGGAGGTAGGCTACACCTTC. This codes for CASSLLGTGEVGYTF.

The chain has TRBV28 and TRBJ2-7; 9 bases line up with TRBD2. The V segment lost 2 bases and the J segment 5 bases; nucleotides outside the gene matches: 7. Looked up from germline, CDR1 is MDHEN and CDR2 is SYDVKM. CDR3 length equals 15 residues. The CDR3 DNA follows: TGTGCCAGCAGTTTAGGGGGACTAGCCCGCCACGAGCAGTACTTC. It translates to CASSLGGLARHEQYF. Full variable domain (rest looked up from reference TRBV28 and TRBJ2-7): DVKVTQSSRYLVKRTGEKVFLECVQDMDHENMFWYRQDPGLGLRLIYFSYDVKMKEKGDIPEGYSVSREKKERFSLILESASTNQTSMYLCASSLGGLARHEQYFGPGTRLTVT.

V and J are TRBV6-5 and TRBJ2-5; tentatively, D is TRBD2 (5 bases). Germline loops: CDR1 MNHEY, CDR2 SVGAGI. The CDR3 runs to 13 residues. V was shortened by 7 bases and J by 5 bases, with 14 bases between the two germline ends. Here the CDR3 reads CASIVTSRETQYF. The CDR3 nucleotides are TGTGCCAGCATTGTTACTAGTCGGGAGACCCAGTACTTC.

J is TRBJ2-1 and V is TRBV12-1; the table gives TRBD2 as D, unverified against the DNA. TRBV12-1 has pseudogene status. The CDR3 extends over 21 amino acids. CDR3 amino acids: CASSFYFFFGGAGSSYNEQFF. Written as DNA, the CDR3 is TGTGCCAGCAGCTTCTATTTTTTTTTCGGCGGAGCGGGGAGCTCCTACAATGAGCAGTTCTTC.

V and J are TRBV11-2 and TRBJ1-4, with TRBD1 matching 7 bases. This CDR3 spans 17 amino acids. With V trimmed by 4 bases and J by 0 bases, 8 bases remained unmatched. Per the germline V gene, CDR1 is SGHAT and CDR2 is FQNNGV. Here the CDR3 DNA reads TGTGCCAGCAGCTCCAGGGGGGACAGTTCAACTAATGAAAAACTGTTTTTT. Protein product: CASSSRGDSSTNEKLFF. The variable domain in full, with the rest retrieved from reference TRBV11-2 and TRBJ1-4, is EAGVAQSPRYKIIEKRQSVAFWCNPISGHATLYWYQQILGQGPKLLIQFQNNGVVDDSQLPKDRFSAERLKGVDSTLKIQPAKLEDSAVYLCASSSRGDSSTNEKLFFGSGTQLSVL.

The chain couples TRBV6-1 to TRBJ2-3; 10 positions match TRBD1. The CDR3 loop spans 16 amino acids. Losses at the gene ends were 4 bases for V and 4 bases for J; bases not matched to a gene: 8. Germline loops: CDR1 MNHNS, CDR2 SASEGT. The CDR3 region is CASSGASGTGADTQYF. The CDR3 bases are TGTGCCAGCAGTGGAGCGTCCGGGACAGGGGCAGATACGCAGTATTTT.

The J gene is TRBJ2-5, the V gene TRBV3-1 (or the pseudogene TRBV3-2); 8 bases are a match to TRBD1. The germline V gene has CDR1 LGHDT and CDR2 YNNKEL (reference sequence). V lost 5 bases, J lost 5 bases, and 7 bases stayed unmatched. This CDR3 is built from 14 residues. CDR3 amino acids: CASSGQGLGETQYF. CDR3 bases: TGTGCCAGCAGCGGACAGGGTTTGGGCGAGACCCAGTACTTC.

The rearrangement uses TRBV3-1 (or the pseudogene TRBV3-2) and TRBJ2-1, with 7 bases that match TRBD2. Germline V CDR1 and CDR2: LGHDT, YNNKEL (reference sequence). This CDR3 region has 19 residues. V lost 0 bases, J lost 0 bases, and 11 bases stayed unmatched. CDR3 sequence (DNA): TGTGCCAGCAGCCAAGATTCTCCTAGCGGACTTTACTCCTACAATGAGCAGTTCTTC. This gives the protein CASSQDSPSGLYSYNEQFF.